The source of this T cell receptor beta chain is a study of OX40 agonist ivuxolimab in advanced cancers. Study-wide background: Every 2 weeks, ivuxolimab was infused into the patients intravenously at between 0.01 and 10 mg/kg. Findings of the study overall: The study found among the lowest clonal expansion in partial responders at 0.1-3.0 mg/kg. Expanded clones were, on average, more numerous among CD8+ T cells than CD4+.

A word on this clone: What it binds is not known.

Only in-frame clones appear in the TCRdb table, and some are missing; sequencing was by immunoSEQ multiplex PCR. The table includes 40,000 to 45,000 clones, about 81% detected once. The clonotype comes from an adult with an advanced solid tumor such as melanoma, head and neck, liver or kidney cancer. Sequences were derived from CD4+ or CD8+ T cells sorted from blood, sampled in a trial of the OX40 agonist ivuxolimab.

CDR3 protein: CASSSTGTGTQYF. CDR3 nucleotides: TGTGCCAGCAGCTCCACAGGGACGGGGACGCAGTATTTT. V gene TRBV5-4 combines with J gene TRBJ2-3; possible D gene TRBD1, 6 bases. Between the trimmed V and J ends, which lost 3 bases and 9 bases, there was a span of 14 bases. Germline V gene data show CDR1 as SGHNT and CDR2 as YYREEE (reference sequence). The CDR3 is made up of 13 amino acids.